This T cell receptor beta chain was identified during a study of T-cell memory formation after mild COVID-19. Across the study: TCR clusters mostly belonged to single donors. Regarding the study as a whole: The second-wave clones peaking on day 37 were not confirmed as SARS-CoV-2-specific. Cross-reactive memory appears to have joined, as suggested by some responding clones showing up in pre-infection memory.

With regard to this clonotype: Its antigen is not known.

TCRdb fed the 5' RACE reads into MiXCR, producing one record per CDR3 protein. The table includes 130,000 to 150,000 distinct CDR3 sequences, about 19% detected once. The sample comprised PBMCs or a T cell subset sorted from them (not recorded which). The receptor was derived from an adult woman who had mild COVID-19 (a few samples of this study predate the infection). Cell type and time point are not known.

For the CDR3, the DNA is TGTGCCAGCAGTACCGGGACTAGCGGGAGTGTCGTGAATGAGCAGTTCTTC. Protein: CASSTGTSGSVVNEQFF. The chain links TRBV12-3 or TRBV12-4 to TRBJ2-1; 14 nucleotides line up with TRBD2. The CDR3 extends over 17 amino acids. With 5 bases clipped from V and 7 bases from J, the junction kept 10 bases outside the gene matches.